Listed here is a single T cell receptor (beta chain). This sample was taken from a study of TIL therapy for anti-PD-1-resistant metastatic lung cancer. CDR3 size: 17 residues. Per germline, CDR1 MGHRA and CDR2 YSYEKL. V shed 3 bases and J 4 bases; nucleotides not matched to a gene: 11. This was the immunoSEQ v3 assay. Sequencing was performed with immunoSEQ multiplex PCR; in TCRdb, only in-frame clones are kept and a portion is missing. The sample comprises roughly 57,000 clones, roughly 77% of which are singletons, and about 2.7% rests with the top ten. The time point was: pre-treatment sample, taken before nivolumab and TIL therapy.

This chain links TRBV4-1 with TRBJ2-5, with TRBD1 identical over 10 bases. The sequences come from blood, collected at baseline. The receptor's source is a person aged 25 to 80 with non-small cell lung cancer. CDR3 sequence: CASSQMTGGPMGETQYF. Here the CDR3 DNA reads TGCGCCAGCAGCCAGATGACAGGGGGCCCCATGGGAGAGACCCAGTACTTC.